This T cell receptor (beta chain) was retrieved from a study of circulating CD8 cells and anti-PD-1 response in melanoma. General observations from the study: PD-1 and DPOS subsets showed similar, higher clonality than DNEG.

This clonotype is labeled as large. Its cognate antigen is unknown. Each library started from approximately 15 ng of total RNA using the QIAseq Immune Repertoire TCR panel. TCRdb redid the calling of the reads with MiXCR, one entry per CDR3 protein. The table records 200 to 300 distinct CDR3 sequences, approximately 2.8% of them present only once. Four subsets defined by PD-1 and/or TIGIT were sorted from live CD3+CD8+TCRalphabeta+ cells. The source was CD8+ T cells from PBMCs, collected at baseline or after one month of anti-PD-1 therapy (not recorded which). This receptor was obtained from a human donor with melanoma.

The CDR3 DNA follows: TGCGCCAGCAGCACGAACAGGGGTCCCTCTGACATTCAGTACTTC. Amino acid sequence: CASSTNRGPSDIQYF. The chain links TRBV4-3 to TRBJ2-4; 7 positions agree with TRBD1. The trim removed 5 bases at V and 8 bases at J, leaving 12 bases unmatched. Germline V gives CDR1 LGHNA, CDR2 YSLEER. The CDR3 has 15 amino acids.